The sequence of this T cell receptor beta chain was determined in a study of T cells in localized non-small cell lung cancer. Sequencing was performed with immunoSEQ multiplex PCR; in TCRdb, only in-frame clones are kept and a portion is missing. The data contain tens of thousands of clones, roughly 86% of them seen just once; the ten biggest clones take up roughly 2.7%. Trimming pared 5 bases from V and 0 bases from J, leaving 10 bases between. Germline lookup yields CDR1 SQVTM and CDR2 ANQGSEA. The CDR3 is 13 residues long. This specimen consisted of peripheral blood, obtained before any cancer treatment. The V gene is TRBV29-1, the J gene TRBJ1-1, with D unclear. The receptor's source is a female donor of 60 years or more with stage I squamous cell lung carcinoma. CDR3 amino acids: CSVPGGMNTEAFF. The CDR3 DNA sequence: TGCAGCGTTCCGGGAGGAATGAACACTGAAGCTTTCTTT.